This TCR beta chain was profiled in a study of blood T cell repertoires in COVID-19. Authors' data handling: Reference gene primer amplification gave estimated nucleated cell counts. The method was immunoSEQ multiplex PCR; TCRdb's version includes in-frame clones alone and lacks a portion of them. V and J calls and clone size follow that table, whereas D and trimming were derived from the DNA. In the table there are hundreds of thousands of clones, 85% to 90% of which are singletons. The CDR3 runs to 17 residues. V dropped 6 bases and J dropped 2 bases, with 23 bases sitting between them. CDR1 LNHDA and CDR2 SQIVND come from the germline V gene (reference sequence).

The chain couples TRBV19 to TRBJ2-7, with a tentative D call TRBD2 (5 bases). The receptor's source is a man in his thirties or forties who had recovered from COVID-19. The sequencing sample was made of PBMCs or T cells enriched from blood (not recorded which). The CDR3 spells CASSMESRGVVPYEQYF. For the CDR3, the DNA is TGTGCCAGTAGCATGGAATCCCGGGGAGTTGTCCCCTACGAGCAGTACTTC.